These T cell receptor beta chains were read from a single sample in a study of blood T cell repertoires in COVID-19. Clones were read by immunoSEQ multiplex PCR, and TCRdb kept only the in-frame ones, dropping some. This table has over 200,000 clones, more than 75% appearing once. Sequencing input: peripheral blood. The origin of the receptors is a woman in her 40s with acute or convalescent COVID-19. CDR3s include the opening cysteine and the closing phenylalanine or tryptophan. A D gene is named only where the DNA matches it firmly. The size entry is marked missing in some rows and otherwise reads once, few, many or a size class.

CDR3 protein: CASSPGRGSYGYTF
CDR3 DNA: TGTGCCAGCTCACCCGGCCGGGGGTCTTATGGCTACACCTTC
clone size: once
D gene: -
J gene: TRBJ1-2
V gene: TRBV18

CDR3 protein: CASSQEGSGVNQPQHF
CDR3 DNA: TGCGCCAGCAGCCAAGAAGGGTCAGGGGTCAATCAGCCCCAGCATTTT
clone size: -
D gene: -
J gene: TRBJ1-5
V gene: TRBV4-1

CDR3 protein: CASRTSGGANEQYF
CDR3 DNA: TGCGCCAGCAGAACCAGCGGGGGGGCCAACGAGCAGTACTTC
clone size: -
D gene: TRBD2
J gene: TRBJ2-7
V gene: TRBV5-1

CDR3 protein: CASRPYVASPSDTQYF
CDR3 DNA: TGTGCCAGCAGACCCTATGTTGCGAGTCCCTCAGATACGCAGTATTTT
clone size: -
D gene: -
J gene: TRBJ2-3
V gene: TRBV6-6

CDR3 protein: CSVIGTGNYNEQFF
CDR3 DNA: TGCAGCGTGATAGGGACAGGGAATTACAATGAGCAGTTCTTC
clone size: -
D gene: TRBD1
J gene: TRBJ2-1
V gene: TRBV29-1

CDR3 protein: CASSPPPGHQVRGRTPLHF
CDR3 DNA: TGTGCCAGCAGCCCGCCTCCGGGACACCAGGTCAGGGGGAGAACACCCCTCCACTTT
clone size: -
D gene: TRBD1
J gene: TRBJ1-6
V gene: TRBV3-1/TRBV3-2

CDR3 protein: CASSSYGRGVDGYTF
CDR3 DNA: TGTGCCAGCAGCTCCTATGGCAGGGGAGTCGATGGCTACACCTTC
clone size: -
D gene: -
J gene: TRBJ1-2
V gene: TRBV5-6

CDR3 protein: CASGVGLMNTEAFF
CDR3 DNA: TGTGCCAGCGGAGTAGGCCTTATGAACACTGAAGCTTTCTTT
clone size: -
D gene: -
J gene: TRBJ1-1
V gene: TRBV7-9

CDR3 protein: CASSVRDRPYEQYF
CDR3 DNA: TGTGCCAGCAGCGTCCGGGACAGACCCTACGAGCAGTACTTC
clone size: -
D gene: TRBD1
J gene: TRBJ2-7
V gene: TRBV13

CDR3 protein: CASSSDRASPLHF
CDR3 DNA: TGTGCCAGCAGCAGTGACAGGGCCTCACCCCTCCACTTT
clone size: -
D gene: TRBD1
J gene: TRBJ1-6
V gene: TRBV27

CDR3 protein: CASSIGRVSDTQYF
CDR3 DNA: TGTGCCAGTAGTATTGGCAGGGTTAGCGATACGCAGTATTTT
clone size: -
D gene: -
J gene: TRBJ2-3
V gene: TRBV19

CDR3 protein: CASSPRTGQLYEQYF
CDR3 DNA: TGTGCCAGCAGCCCGAGGACGGGACAACTCTACGAGCAGTACTTC
clone size: -
D gene: -
J gene: TRBJ2-7
V gene: TRBV7-9

CDR3 protein: CASSQSLGTSGYNEQFF
CDR3 DNA: TGCGCCAGCAGCCAGTCTCTAGGGACTAGCGGATACAATGAGCAGTTCTTC
clone size: -
D gene: TRBD2
J gene: TRBJ2-1
V gene: TRBV4-3

CDR3 protein: CASSQQRSTDTQYF
CDR3 DNA: TGCGCCAGCAGCCAGCAGCGGTCCACAGATACGCAGTATTTT
clone size: -
D gene: -
J gene: TRBJ2-3
V gene: TRBV5-1

CDR3 protein: CASSHSEAVGTDTQYF
CDR3 DNA: TGTGCCAGCAGCCACTCCGAGGCCGTGGGCACAGATACGCAGTATTTT
clone size: -
D gene: -
J gene: TRBJ2-3
V gene: TRBV16

CDR3 protein: CASSSKQGGHTEAFF
CDR3 DNA: TGCGCCAGCAGCTCCAAACAGGGGGGGCACACTGAAGCTTTCTTT
clone size: -
D gene: TRBD1
J gene: TRBJ1-1
V gene: TRBV5-1

CDR3 protein: CATSSRDREADTQYF
CDR3 DNA: TGTGCCACCAGCAGCCGAGACAGGGAGGCAGATACGCAGTATTTT
clone size: -
D gene: -
J gene: TRBJ2-3
V gene: TRBV15

CDR3 protein: CASSGGIVNSPLHF
CDR3 DNA: TGCGCCAGCAGTGGGGGGATTGTAAATTCACCCCTCCACTTT
clone size: -
D gene: -
J gene: TRBJ1-6
V gene: TRBV5-1

CDR3 protein: CASSEGARGNQPQHF
CDR3 DNA: TGTGCCAGCTCGGAGGGGGCTAGGGGCAATCAGCCCCAGCATTTT
clone size: -
D gene: TRBD1
J gene: TRBJ1-5
V gene: TRBV18

CDR3 protein: CASSKRGDTGELFF
CDR3 DNA: TGTGCCAGTTCTAAGCGGGGGGACACCGGGGAGCTGTTTTTT
clone size: -
D gene: TRBD2
J gene: TRBJ2-2
V gene: TRBV4-2

CDR3 protein: CASSQVVGGAHEQYF
CDR3 DNA: TGTGCCAGCAGCCAAGTTGTCGGGGGGGCCCACGAGCAGTACTTC
clone size: -
D gene: TRBD2
J gene: TRBJ2-7
V gene: TRBV3-1/TRBV3-2

CDR3 protein: CASSWDRGSEKLFF
CDR3 DNA: TGTGCCAGCAGCTGGGACAGGGGAAGTGAAAAACTGTTTTTT
clone size: -
D gene: TRBD1
J gene: TRBJ1-4
V gene: TRBV5-4